The source of this TCR beta chain is a study of CD8 T cells in Susac syndrome. RNA amounts of about 0.5 to 1 ug underwent reverse transcription with random hexamers. Amplification of the TCR beta CDR3 was carried out by immunoSEQ multiplex PCR, which spanned a total of 54 Vbeta and 13 Jbeta segments. TCRdb fed the immunoSEQ multiplex PCR reads into MiXCR, producing one record per CDR3 protein. The data show about 150,000 distinct CDR3 sequences, about 95% seen once. The germline gives CDR1 DFQATT, CDR2 SNEGSKA (reference sequence). This CDR3 spans 13 amino acids. Trimming pared 6 bases from V and 6 bases from J, leaving 17 bases between.

The sequencing sample was made of CD4+ T cells from PBMCs. This TCR was recovered from a human donor with Susac syndrome. J is TRBJ1-1 and V is TRBV20-1, with D unclear. Written as DNA, the CDR3 is TGCAGTGCAAACCGACGGGAGGACGCTGAAGCTTTCTTT. This translates into CSANRREDAEAFF.